Sequencing of this TCR beta chain was carried out in a study of shared clonotypes between healthy human individuals. Study in general: Researchers drew samples from a couple of women and three men aged 18 to 49. There were three CD4 naive, three CD4 memory, two CD8 naive and one CD8 memory plates per donor.

In regard to this clone: Its antigen is still unknown.

Study-level findings and limits: Generation probability values for non-shared clonotypes were lower than those for clonotypes shared by all four donors.

TCRdb's copy holds only in-frame clones and misses some; the assay was immunoSEQ multiplex PCR. The sample lists 2 million to 2.5 million clones, 85% to 95% occurring once. V was clipped by 3 bases and J by 9 bases; unmatched bases: 18. The CDR3 sequence is 17 residues long. Germline V gene lookup returns CDR1 SGHRS and CDR2 YFSETQ. The sequence was obtained from a young man in good health. The rearrangement uses TRBV5-1 and TRBJ1-1; 9 bases agree with TRBD1. Input material: naive CD4+ T cells sorted from blood. Noted subset: CD45RA+ positively selected. In DNA, the CDR3 is TGCGCCAGCAGCTGGGGACAGGGAGGAATTGTGTCGGATCAAGCTTTCTTT. Translated, it gives CASSWGQGGIVSDQAFF. The complete variable domain, with remaining parts taken from reference TRBV5-1 and TRBJ1-1, reads KAGVTQTPRYLIKTRGQQVTLSCSPISGHRSVSWYQQTPGQGLQFLFEYFSETQRNKGNFPGRFSGRQFSNSRSEMNVSTLELGDSALYLCASSWGQGGIVSDQAFFGQGTRLTVV.